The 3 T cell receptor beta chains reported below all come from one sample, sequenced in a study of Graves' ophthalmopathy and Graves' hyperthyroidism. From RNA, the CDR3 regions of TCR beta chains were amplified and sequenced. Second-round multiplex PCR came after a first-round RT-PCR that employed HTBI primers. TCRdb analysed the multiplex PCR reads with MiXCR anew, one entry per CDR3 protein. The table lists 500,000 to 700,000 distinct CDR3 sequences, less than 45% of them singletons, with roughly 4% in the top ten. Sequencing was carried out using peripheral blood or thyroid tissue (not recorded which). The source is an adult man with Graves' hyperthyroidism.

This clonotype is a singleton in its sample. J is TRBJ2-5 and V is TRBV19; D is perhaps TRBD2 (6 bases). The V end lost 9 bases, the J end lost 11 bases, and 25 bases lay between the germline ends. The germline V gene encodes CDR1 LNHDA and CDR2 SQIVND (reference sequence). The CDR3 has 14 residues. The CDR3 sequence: CASSLGGSLDTQYF. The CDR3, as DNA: TGTGCCAGCAGCTTGGGAGGCAGTCTAGATACGCAGTACTTC.

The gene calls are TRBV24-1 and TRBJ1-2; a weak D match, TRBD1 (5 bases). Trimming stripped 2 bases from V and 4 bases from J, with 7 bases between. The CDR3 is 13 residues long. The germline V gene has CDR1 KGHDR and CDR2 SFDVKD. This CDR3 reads CATSDSDSYGYTF. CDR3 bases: TGTGCCACCAGTGATTCAGACAGCTATGGCTACACCTTC.

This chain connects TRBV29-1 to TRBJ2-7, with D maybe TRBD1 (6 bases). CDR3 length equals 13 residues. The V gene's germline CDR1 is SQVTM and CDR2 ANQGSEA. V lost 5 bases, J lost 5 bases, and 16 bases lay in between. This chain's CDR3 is CSVRDWGPNEQYF. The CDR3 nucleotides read TGCAGCGTTAGAGACTGGGGGCCCAACGAGCAGTACTTC.